The sequence of this T cell receptor (beta chain) was determined in a study of beta chain features in type 1 diabetes. Study-wide points: Type 1 diabetes patients had VDJ junctions that carried fewer insertions and more deletions.

Regarding this clone: Its target is unknown.

V gave up 0 bases and J gave up 0 bases, with 11 bases separating them. The CDR3 is 16 residues long. The V gene's germline CDR1 is SGDLS and CDR2 YYNGEE. All of the isolated RNA was reverse transcribed, so expressed TCRB transcripts were sequenced. TCRdb keeps only in-frame clones here, not all; method: immunoSEQ multiplex PCR. The sample comprises 350,000 to 450,000 clones, roughly 13% of which are singletons, and around 0.035% rests with the top ten. Stem cell-like memory, regulatory, central memory and naive CD4+ cells were sorted via CD45RO/CCR7/CD25/CD127/CD95/CD27. The sequenced sample consisted of naive CD4+ T cells from blood. This chain joins TRBV9 and TRBJ2-3; D ambiguous. The receptor was isolated from a man in his thirties or forties in good health. CDR3 coding DNA: TGTGCCAGCAGCGTAGTGTGGGGTACTAGCACAGATACGCAGTATTTT. This sequence encodes CASSVVWGTSTDTQYF.